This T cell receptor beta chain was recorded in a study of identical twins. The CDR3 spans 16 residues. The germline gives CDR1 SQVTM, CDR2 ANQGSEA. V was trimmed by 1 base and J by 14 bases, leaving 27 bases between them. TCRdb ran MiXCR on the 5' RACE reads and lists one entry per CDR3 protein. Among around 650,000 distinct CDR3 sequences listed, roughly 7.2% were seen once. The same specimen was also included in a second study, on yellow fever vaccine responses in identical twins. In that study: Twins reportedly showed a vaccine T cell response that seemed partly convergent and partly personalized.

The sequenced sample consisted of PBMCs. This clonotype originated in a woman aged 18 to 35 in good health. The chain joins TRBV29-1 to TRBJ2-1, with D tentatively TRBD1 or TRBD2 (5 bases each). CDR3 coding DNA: TGCAGCGTTGAAGGGGGACGTGAGACTGAGTCGTTCGCGGAGTTCTTC. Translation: CSVEGGRETESFAEFF.